This T cell receptor beta chain was observed in a study of shared clonotypes between healthy human individuals. At a deep level, the assay was run. Investigators spread the genomic DNA of each subset evenly over several immunoSEQ plates. Assay: immunoSEQ multiplex PCR; the TCRdb copy retains only in-frame clones and omits some. The table lists about 560,000 clones, roughly four fifths of them singletons. CDR1 and CDR2 (germline): SGHVS, FQNEAQ. The CDR3 has 15 amino acids. Trimming removed 5 bases at V and 4 bases at J, with 14 bases between. As regards this clone: What it binds is not known.

Study-wide results and caveats: The donor pool, a small one, limited the genetic and exposure-history diversity represented. Sequencing depth was predicted to influence how clonotypes are shared among donors.

The sequence came from a woman aged 40 to 49 in good health. Some clones in this sample may be carry-over from other donors' samples. Sequencing input: PBMCs. The chain links TRBV7-8 to TRBJ2-2; D remains unclear. The CDR3 region is CASSIRTAVTGELFF. CDR3 coding DNA: TGTGCCAGCAGCATTCGAACCGCGGTCACCGGGGAGCTGTTTTTT.